Listed below are T cell receptor beta chains from one sample, sequenced in a study of shared clonotypes between healthy human individuals. Profiling relied on immunoSEQ multiplex PCR, and the TCRdb table lists in-frame clones only, not all of them. The repertoire holds some 2.4 million clones, with under 95% as singletons. The specimen was naive CD4+ T cells from PBMCs. These receptor sequences come from a man between 18 and 35 years old in good health. Some clones in this sample may be carry-over from other donors' samples. CDR3s include the opening cysteine and the closing phenylalanine or tryptophan. The D gene is left open where the match is weak. Where a row states a size, it is once, few, many or the class of an expanded clone; other rows omit it.

J gene | V gene | clone size | D gene | CDR3 DNA | CDR3 protein
TRBJ1-1 | TRBV19 | NA | NA | TGTGCCAGTAAAAATGGGGAGGGTGAAGCTTTCTTT | CASKNGEGEAFF
TRBJ2-1 | TRBV6-1 | NA | NA | TGTGCCAGCAGTGACGGGGGAACTATTTACAATGAGCAGTTCTTC | CASSDGGTIYNEQFF
TRBJ1-4 | TRBV2 | NA | NA | TGTGCCAGCAGTGAATTCGGCAGGATTAATGAAAAACTGTTTTTT | CASSEFGRINEKLFF
TRBJ2-6 | TRBV30 | NA | NA | TGTGCCTGGGGGAGGTCTGGGGCCAACGTCCTGACTTTC | CAWGRSGANVLTF
TRBJ2-3 | TRBV25-1 | NA | NA | TGTGCCAGCAGACCACCTCGTCTTAGCACAGATACGCAGTATTTT | CASRPPRLSTDTQYF
TRBJ1-1 | TRBV2 | NA | TRBD1 | TGTGCCAGCAGTGGCCAGGGGGATGTCACTGAAGCTTTCTTT | CASSGQGDVTEAFF
TRBJ1-2 | TRBV7-9 | NA | NA | TGTGCCAGCAGCTCCCAAAGAGGAACCAACTATGGCTACACCTTC | CASSSQRGTNYGYTF
TRBJ1-1 | TRBV9 | NA | TRBD1 | TGTGCCAGCAGCGGTAACAGGGGATCGAACACTGAAGCTTTCTTT | CASSGNRGSNTEAFF
TRBJ2-1 | TRBV28 | once | NA | TGTGCCAGCAGGTCACTAGAGTCGAATCGGTACAATGAGCAGTTCTTC | CASRSLESNRYNEQFF
TRBJ2-7 | TRBV6-1 | many | TRBD1 | TGTGCCAGCAGATGGACCGGGACAGACCTAATCGGGACCTTC | CASRWTGTDLIGTF
TRBJ1-1 | TRBV6-6 | NA | NA | TGTGCCAGCAGTTACTCGGTTTTTCGAGAAGCTTTCTTT | CASSYSVFREAFF
TRBJ2-3 | TRBV7-9 | NA | NA | TGTGCCAGCAGCCGATCGGGAGCGAATACGCAGTATTTT | CASSRSGANTQYF
TRBJ2-2 | TRBV5-1 | NA | NA | TGCGCCAGCAGCTTGGACCAGGCTCGGACCGGGGAGCTGTTTTTT | CASSLDQARTGELFF
TRBJ2-3 | TRBV7-6 | NA | TRBD2 | TGTGCCAGCAGCCGTTCGCTGACTAGCGGGAAAAGCACAGATACGCAGTATTTT | CASSRSLTSGKSTDTQYF
TRBJ2-7 | TRBV28 | once | TRBD1 | TGTGCCAGCAGGGACAGGGTGTCCTACGAGCAGTACTTC | CASRDRVSYEQYF
TRBJ2-1 | TRBV11-1 | NA | NA | TGTGCCAGCAGCCGGTGGGAGGACCCCTACAATGAGCAGTTCTTC | CASSRWEDPYNEQFF
TRBJ2-7 | TRBV6-1 | NA | TRBD2 | TGTGCCAGCAGACTCGGGGCGGGAGATGTCGAGCAGTACTTC | CASRLGAGDVEQYF
TRBJ2-3 | TRBV10-3 | NA | TRBD1 | TGTGCCATCAAGGGTCAGGGACAGGGTTGGCCAGATACGCAGTATTTT | CAIKGQGQGWPDTQYF